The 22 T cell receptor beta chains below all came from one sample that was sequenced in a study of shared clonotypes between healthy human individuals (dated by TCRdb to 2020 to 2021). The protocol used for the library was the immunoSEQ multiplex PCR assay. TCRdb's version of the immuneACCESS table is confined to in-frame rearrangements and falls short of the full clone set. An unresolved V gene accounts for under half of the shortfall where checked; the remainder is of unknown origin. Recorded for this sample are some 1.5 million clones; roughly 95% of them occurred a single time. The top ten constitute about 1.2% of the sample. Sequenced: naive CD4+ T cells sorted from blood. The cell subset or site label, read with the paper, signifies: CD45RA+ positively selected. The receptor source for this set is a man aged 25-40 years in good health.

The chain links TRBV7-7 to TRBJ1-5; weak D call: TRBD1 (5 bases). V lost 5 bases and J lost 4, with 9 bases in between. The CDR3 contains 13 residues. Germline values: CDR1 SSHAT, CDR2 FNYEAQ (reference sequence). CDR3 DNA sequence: TGTGCCAGCAGCCGGGACCGAAATCAGCCCCAGCATTTT. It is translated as CASSRDRNQPQHF. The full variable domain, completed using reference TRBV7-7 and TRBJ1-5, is GAGVSQSPRYKVTKRGQDVTLRCDPISSHATLYWYQQALGQGPEFLTYFNYEAQPDKSGLPSDRFSAERPEGSISTLTIQRTEQRDSAMYRCASSRDRNQPQHFGDGTRLSIL.

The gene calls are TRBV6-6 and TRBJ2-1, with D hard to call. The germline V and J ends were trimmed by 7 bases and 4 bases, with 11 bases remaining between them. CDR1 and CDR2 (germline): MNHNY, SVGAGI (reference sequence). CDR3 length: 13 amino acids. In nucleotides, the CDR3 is TGTGCCAGCACCAGTGACACATACAATGAGCAGTTCTTC. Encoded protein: CASTSDTYNEQFF.

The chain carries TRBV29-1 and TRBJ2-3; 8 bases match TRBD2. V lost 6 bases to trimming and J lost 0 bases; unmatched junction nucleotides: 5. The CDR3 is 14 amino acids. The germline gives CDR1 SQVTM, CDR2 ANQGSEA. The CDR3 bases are TGCAGCGTAGTCGTAGCGGGAAGCACAGATACGCAGTATTTT. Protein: CSVVVAGSTDTQYF.

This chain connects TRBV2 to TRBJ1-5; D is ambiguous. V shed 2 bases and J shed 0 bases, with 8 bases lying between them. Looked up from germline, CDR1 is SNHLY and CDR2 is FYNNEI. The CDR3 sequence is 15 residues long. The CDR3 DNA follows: TGTGCCAGCAGTGAAAACACGATTAGCAATCAGCCCCAGCATTTT. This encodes CASSENTISNQPQHF.

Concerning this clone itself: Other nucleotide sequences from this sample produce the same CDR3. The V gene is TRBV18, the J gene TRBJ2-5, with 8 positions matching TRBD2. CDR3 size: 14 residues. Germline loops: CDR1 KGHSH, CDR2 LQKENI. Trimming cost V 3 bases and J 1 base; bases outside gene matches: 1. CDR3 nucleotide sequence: TGTGCCAGCTCACCGGGGACTAGCCAAGAGACCCAGTACTTC. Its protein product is CASSPGTSQETQYF.

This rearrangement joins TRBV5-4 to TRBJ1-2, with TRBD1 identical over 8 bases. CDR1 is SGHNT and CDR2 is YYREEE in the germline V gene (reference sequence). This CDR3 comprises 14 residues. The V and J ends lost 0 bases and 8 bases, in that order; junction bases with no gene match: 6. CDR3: CASSLEQGARGYTF. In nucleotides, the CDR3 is TGTGCCAGCAGCTTGGAGCAGGGGGCACGGGGCTACACCTTC.

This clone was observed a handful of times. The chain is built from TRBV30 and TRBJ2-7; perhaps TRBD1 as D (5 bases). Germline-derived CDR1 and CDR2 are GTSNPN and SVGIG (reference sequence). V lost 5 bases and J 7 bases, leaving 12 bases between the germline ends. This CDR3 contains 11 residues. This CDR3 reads CAWGALREQYF. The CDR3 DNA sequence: TGTGCCTGGGGGGCACTGAGGGAGCAGTACTTC.

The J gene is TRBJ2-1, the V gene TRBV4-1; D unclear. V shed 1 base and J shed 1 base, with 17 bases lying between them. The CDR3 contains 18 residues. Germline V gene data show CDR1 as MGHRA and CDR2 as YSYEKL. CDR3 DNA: TGCGCCAGCAGCCAAGGGCCCCTCCAGCGTCAGTCCTACAATGAGCAGTTCTTC. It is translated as CASSQGPLQRQSYNEQFF.

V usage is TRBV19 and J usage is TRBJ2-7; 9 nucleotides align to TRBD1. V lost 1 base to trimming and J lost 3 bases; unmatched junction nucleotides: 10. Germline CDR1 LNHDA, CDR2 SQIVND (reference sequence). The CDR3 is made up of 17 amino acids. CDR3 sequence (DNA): TGTGCCAGTAGTATAGGAACAGGGGGCAGGAGGGTCTACGAGCAGTACTTC. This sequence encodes CASSIGTGGRRVYEQYF.

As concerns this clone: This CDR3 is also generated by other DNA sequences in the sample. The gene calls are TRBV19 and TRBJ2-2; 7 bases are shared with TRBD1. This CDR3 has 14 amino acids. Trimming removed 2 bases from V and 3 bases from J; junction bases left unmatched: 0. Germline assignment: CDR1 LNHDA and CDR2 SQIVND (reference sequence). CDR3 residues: CASSITGDTGELFF. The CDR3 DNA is TGTGCCAGTAGTATAACAGGGGACACCGGGGAGCTGTTTTTT. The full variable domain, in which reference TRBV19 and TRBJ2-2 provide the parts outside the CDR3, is DGGITQSPKYLFRKEGQNVTLSCEQNLNHDAMYWYRQDPGQGLRLIYYSQIVNDFQKGDIAEGYSVSREKKESFPLTVTSAQKNPTAFYLCASSITGDTGELFFGEGSRLTVL.

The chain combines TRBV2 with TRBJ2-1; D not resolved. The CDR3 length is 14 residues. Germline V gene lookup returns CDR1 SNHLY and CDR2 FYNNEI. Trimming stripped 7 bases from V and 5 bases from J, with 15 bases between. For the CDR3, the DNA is TGTGCCAGCATCTTACTATACGGCAACAATGAGCAGTTCTTC. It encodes CASILLYGNNEQFF.

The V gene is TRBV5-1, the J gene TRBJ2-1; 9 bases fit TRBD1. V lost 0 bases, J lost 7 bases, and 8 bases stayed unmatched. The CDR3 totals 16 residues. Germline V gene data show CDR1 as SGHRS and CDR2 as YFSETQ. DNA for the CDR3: TGCGCCAGCAGCTTGGCTAGGGGACAGGGTAGGAATGAGCAGTTCTTC. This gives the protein CASSLARGQGRNEQFF.

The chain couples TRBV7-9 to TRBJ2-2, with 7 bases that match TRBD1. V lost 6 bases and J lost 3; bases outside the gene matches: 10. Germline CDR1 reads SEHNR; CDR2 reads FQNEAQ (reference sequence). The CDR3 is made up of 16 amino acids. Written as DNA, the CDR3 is TGTGCCAGCAGTTCACCTACAGGGGTGTACACCGGGGAGCTGTTTTTT. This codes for CASSSPTGVYTGELFF.

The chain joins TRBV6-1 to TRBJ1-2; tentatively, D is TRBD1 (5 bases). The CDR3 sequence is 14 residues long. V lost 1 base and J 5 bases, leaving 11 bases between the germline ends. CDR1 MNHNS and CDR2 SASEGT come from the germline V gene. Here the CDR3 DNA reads TGTGCCAGCAGTGAAGAACAGGCTTTATATGGCTACACCTTC. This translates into CASSEEQALYGYTF.

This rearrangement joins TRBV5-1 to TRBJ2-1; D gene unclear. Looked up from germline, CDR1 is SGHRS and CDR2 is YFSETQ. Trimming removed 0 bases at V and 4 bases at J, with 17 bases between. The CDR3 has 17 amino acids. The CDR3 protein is CASSLASDTRKYNEQFF. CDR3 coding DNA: TGCGCCAGCAGCTTGGCCTCGGATACACGCAAGTACAATGAGCAGTTCTTC.

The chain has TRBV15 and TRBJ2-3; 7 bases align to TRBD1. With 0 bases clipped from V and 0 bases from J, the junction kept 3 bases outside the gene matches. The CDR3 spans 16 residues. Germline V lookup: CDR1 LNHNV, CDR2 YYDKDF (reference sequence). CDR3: CATSRDGGQSTDTQYF. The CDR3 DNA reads TGTGCCACCAGCAGAGATGGGGGACAGAGCACAGATACGCAGTATTTT.

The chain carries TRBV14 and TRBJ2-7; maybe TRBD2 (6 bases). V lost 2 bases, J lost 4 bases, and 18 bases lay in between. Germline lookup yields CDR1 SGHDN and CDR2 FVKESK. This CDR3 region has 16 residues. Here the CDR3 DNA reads TGTGCCAGCAGCCAAAATCGCGGGACGCTAGCATACGAGCAGTACTTC. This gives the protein CASSQNRGTLAYEQYF.

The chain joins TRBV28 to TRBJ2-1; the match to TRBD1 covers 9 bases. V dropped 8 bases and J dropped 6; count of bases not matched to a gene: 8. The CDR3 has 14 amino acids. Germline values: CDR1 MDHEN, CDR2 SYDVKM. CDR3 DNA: TGTGCCAGCGGGGACAGGGTCAAAAGCAATGAGCAGTTCTTC. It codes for CASGDRVKSNEQFF.

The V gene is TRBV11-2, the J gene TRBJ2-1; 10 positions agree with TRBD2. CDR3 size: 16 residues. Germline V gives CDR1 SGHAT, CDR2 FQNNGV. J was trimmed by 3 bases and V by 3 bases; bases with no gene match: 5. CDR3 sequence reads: CASSFSSGRNYNEQFF. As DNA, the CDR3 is TGTGCCAGCAGCTTTAGTAGCGGGAGGAACTACAATGAGCAGTTCTTC. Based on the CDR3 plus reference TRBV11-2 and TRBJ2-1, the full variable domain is EAGVAQSPRYKIIEKRQSVAFWCNPISGHATLYWYQQILGQGPKLLIQFQNNGVVDDSQLPKDRFSAERLKGVDSTLKIQPAKLEDSAVYLCASSFSSGRNYNEQFFGPGTRLTVL.

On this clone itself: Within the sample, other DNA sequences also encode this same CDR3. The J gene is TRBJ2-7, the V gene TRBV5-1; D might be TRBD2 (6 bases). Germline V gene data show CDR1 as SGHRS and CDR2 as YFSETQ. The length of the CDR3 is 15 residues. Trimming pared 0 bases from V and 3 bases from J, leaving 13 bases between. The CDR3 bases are TGCGCCAGCAGCTTGGGGTTCGGGGGAAGCTACGAGCAGTACTTC. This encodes CASSLGFGGSYEQYF.

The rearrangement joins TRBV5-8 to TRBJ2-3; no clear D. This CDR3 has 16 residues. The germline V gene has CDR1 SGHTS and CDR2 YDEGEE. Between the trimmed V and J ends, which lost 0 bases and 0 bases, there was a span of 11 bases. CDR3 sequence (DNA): TGTGCCAGCAGCTTGGCCATCACTTCTAGCACAGATACGCAGTATTTT. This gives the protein CASSLAITSSTDTQYF.

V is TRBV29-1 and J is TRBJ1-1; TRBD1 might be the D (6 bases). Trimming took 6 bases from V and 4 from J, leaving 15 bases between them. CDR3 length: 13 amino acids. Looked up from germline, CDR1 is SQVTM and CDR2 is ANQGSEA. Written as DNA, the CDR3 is TGCAGCGTGTCCGGACAGCACCCCACTGAAGCTTTCTTT. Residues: CSVSGQHPTEAFF.